This T cell receptor beta chain was retrieved from a study of cytomegalovirus exposure and HLA in healthy donors. Study results and caveats: HLA allele associations emerged for about 18,000 TCR beta sequences in a later analysis, at 0.05 false discovery rate.

This clone was detected a few times. As yet, its antigen is unknown. The primer mix had 60 Vbeta and 13 Jbeta primers. Some clones are missing from TCRdb's copy, which holds only in-frame ones; the method was immunoSEQ multiplex PCR. The table has 120,000 or so clones, over 9.5% seen once. CDR1 is SGHAT, CDR2 FQNNGV, per germline. This CDR3 is 11 amino acids long. V was shortened by 6 bases and J by 6 bases, with 8 bases between the two germline ends. The sequenced sample was PBMCs. This TCR was recovered from a woman aged 18 to 35 in good health and CMV-seropositive. The chain has TRBV11-2 and TRBJ1-1; no firm D call. The CDR3 DNA reads TGTGCCAGCAGGAGACAAGCTGAAGCTTTCTTT. Its translation: CASRRQAEAFF.